The 27 T cell receptor beta chains reported below all come from one sample, sequenced in a study of blood T cell repertoires in COVID-19. Only in-frame clones appear in the TCRdb table, and some are missing; sequencing was by immunoSEQ multiplex PCR. The repertoire includes some 100,000 clones, more than 75% of them detected once, and 17% sits in the top ten. The sample was peripheral blood. These receptors were collected from a human donor in a cohort sampled during active COVID-19.

The genes are TRBV5-4 and TRBJ1-2, with D possibly TRBD1 on 5 matching bases. Germline V gene data show CDR1 as SGHNT and CDR2 as YYREEE (reference sequence). The ends were cut back, 7 bases at V and 5 bases at J, with 15 bases in the middle. The length of the CDR3 is 13 residues. For the CDR3, the DNA is TGTGCCAGCCTCGGGACTGAACGATATGGCTACACCTTC. Translation gives CASLGTERYGYTF.

The chain links TRBV12-3 or TRBV12-4 to TRBJ1-6; possibly TRBD1 for D (5 bases). The CDR3 contains 12 residues. V lost 2 bases and J lost 11, with 7 bases in between. CDR3 in amino acids: CASSLQGAPLHF. The CDR3 nucleotides read TGTGCCAGCAGTTTACAGGGCGCACCCCTCCACTTT.

The chain employs TRBV7-9 and TRBJ2-5, with 9 bases identical to TRBD1. CDR3 length: 14 amino acids. The V segment lost 5 bases and the J segment 1 base; nucleotides outside the gene matches: 2. Germline V lookup: CDR1 SEHNR, CDR2 FQNEAQ (reference sequence). The CDR3 nucleotides are TGTGCCAGCAGCCCACAGGGGGCCCAAGAGACCCAGTACTTC. Translating it yields CASSPQGAQETQYF.

This clone came up a few times. DNA for the CDR3: TGTGCCAGCAGTTTACGACTCTACAATGAGCAGTTCTTC. Translating it yields CASSLRLYNEQFF. The chain joins TRBV27 to TRBJ2-1; unclear D gene. CDR1 is MNHEY, CDR2 SMNVEV, per germline (reference sequence). The ends were cut back, 2 bases at V and 3 bases at J, with 5 bases in the middle. CDR3 length: 13 residues.

The chain joins TRBV28 to TRBJ1-1, with 7 positions matching TRBD1. V shed 5 bases and J 0 bases; nucleotides not matched to a gene: 6. Germline V CDR1 and CDR2: MDHEN, SYDVKM. The CDR3 contains 15 residues. CDR3 in amino acids: CASSRPGGMNTEAFF. The DNA of the CDR3 is TGTGCCAGCAGTCGGCCAGGGGGGATGAACACTGAAGCTTTCTTT.

The chain combines TRBV29-1 with TRBJ1-2; TRBD1 is a possible D gene (5 bases). V lost 0 bases and J lost 5, with 10 bases in between. The CDR3 extends over 13 amino acids. CDR1 and CDR2 from the germline V gene are SQVTM and ANQGSEA. CDR3 sequence: CSVEDREVYGYTF. CDR3 bases: TGCAGCGTTGAAGACAGGGAGGTGTATGGCTACACCTTC.

V gene TRBV4-1 combines with J gene TRBJ1-2; TRBD1 might be the D (6 bases). From germline, CDR1 is MGHRA and CDR2 YSYEKL. The CDR3 has 15 amino acids. V lost 3 bases and J lost 3, with 14 bases in between. The CDR3 DNA is TGCGCCAGCAGCCATACCCAAGGGGGGGACTATGGCTACACCTTC. Translating gives CASSHTQGGDYGYTF.

This chain links TRBV27 with TRBJ1-6; maybe TRBD1 (5 bases). Trimming cost V 3 bases and J 7 bases, with 10 bases left between them. CDR3 size: 14 residues. The germline V gene encodes CDR1 MNHEY and CDR2 SMNVEV (reference sequence). The CDR3 reads CASSFLGGNSPLHF. The CDR3 DNA reads as TGTGCCAGCAGTTTCCTTGGGGGGAATTCACCCCTCCACTTT.

The rearrangement uses TRBV27 and TRBJ1-6, with TRBD1 identical over 11 bases. The CDR3 loop spans 15 amino acids. Germline CDR1 is MNHEY and CDR2 is SMNVEV (reference sequence). V dropped 0 bases and J dropped 9; count of bases not matched to a gene: 1. CDR3 DNA: TGTGCCAGCAGTTTATCGGGACAGGGGGTTTCACCCCTCCACTTT. Translation: CASSLSGQGVSPLHF.

The DNA for the CDR3 is TGTGCCAGCAGTTTATCGGGGACAGTCCGAGGCTACACCTTC. Amino acids: CASSLSGTVRGYTF. The V gene is TRBV27, the J gene TRBJ1-2, with 7 positions matching TRBD1. V lost 0 bases, J lost 8 bases, and 6 bases stayed unmatched. The CDR3 has 14 residues. The V gene's germline CDR1 is MNHEY and CDR2 SMNVEV (reference sequence).

The chain combines TRBV2 with TRBJ1-2, with TRBD1 identical over 10 bases. The CDR3 is 14 residues long. Germline values: CDR1 SNHLY, CDR2 FYNNEI. J gave up 5 bases and V 4 bases, and 4 bases lay outside the gene matches. CDR3 residues: CASSAGQGIYGYTF. CDR3 DNA sequence: TGTGCCAGCAGTGCGGGACAGGGGATTTATGGCTACACCTTC.

V usage is TRBV7-3 and J usage is TRBJ2-7; TRBD2 matches 7 bases. The ends lost 0 bases at V and 5 bases at J; junction bases unmatched: 1. Germline CDR1 and CDR2: SGHTA and FQGTGA. This CDR3 comprises 13 residues. The chain's CDR3 is CASSLTGRDEQYF. CDR3 coding DNA: TGTGCCAGCAGCTTAACGGGGAGGGACGAGCAGTACTTC.

This sequence joins TRBV5-6 and TRBJ1-2; no clear D. V was shortened by 0 bases and J by 3 bases, with 9 bases between the two germline ends. The CDR3 extends over 14 amino acids. Germline V gene data show CDR1 as SGHDT and CDR2 as YYEEEE. Written as DNA, the CDR3 is TGTGCCAGCAGCTTGGGTGCGGATTACTATGGCTACACCTTC. It encodes CASSLGADYYGYTF.

The V and J genes are TRBV5-4 and TRBJ1-1; TRBD1 matches 9 bases. CDR1 is SGHNT and CDR2 is YYREEE in the germline V gene (reference sequence). J gave up 4 bases and V 3 bases, and 4 bases lay outside the gene matches. This CDR3 has 14 residues. CDR3 protein: CASSSQGAPTEAFF. The CDR3 DNA reads as TGTGCCAGCAGCTCACAGGGGGCGCCCACTGAAGCTTTCTTT.

The chain links TRBV29-1 to TRBJ2-2, with D possibly TRBD2 on 5 matching bases. Germline lookup yields CDR1 SQVTM and CDR2 ANQGSEA. The CDR3 spans 11 residues. With 6 bases removed from V and 6 bases from J, the gap between germline ends came to 8 bases. The CDR3 region has the DNA TGCAGCGTCGAGGGCGCCGGGGAGCTGTTTTTT. Its translation: CSVEGAGELFF.

The chain combines TRBV5-1 with TRBJ1-1; D unresolved. The V gene lost 1 base and the J gene lost 1 base, with 8 bases spanning the gap. Germline CDR1 SGHRS, CDR2 YFSETQ. CDR3 size: 14 residues. The CDR3 protein is CASSLTTPNTEAFF. The CDR3, as DNA: TGCGCCAGCAGCTTGACAACACCGAACACTGAAGCTTTCTTT.

This sequence joins TRBV24-1 and TRBJ1-2, with unresolved D. The CDR3 runs 13 residues. V lost 5 bases and J 8 bases, leaving 14 bases between the germline ends. From germline, CDR1 is KGHDR and CDR2 SFDVKD. This CDR3 is CATSVNGINGYTF. CDR3 nucleotides: TGTGCCACCAGTGTCAACGGGATCAACGGCTACACCTTC.

This CDR3 is CASSRTGTVGEQYF. The CDR3 nucleotides are TGTGCCAGCAGCCGAACAGGGACCGTGGGCGAGCAGTACTTC. V is TRBV6-5 and J is TRBJ2-7, with D possibly TRBD1 on 6 matching bases. The CDR3 covers 14 residues. In germline, CDR1 is MNHEY, CDR2 SVGAGI. V lost 6 bases and J 6 bases, leaving 18 bases between the germline ends.

In DNA, the CDR3 is TGTGCCAGCAGCTTAGAGGGGACAGGGACCAAAAACATTCAGTACTTC. Translated, it gives CASSLEGTGTKNIQYF. The chain joins TRBV11-3 to TRBJ2-4; 9 nucleotides match TRBD1. CDR3 length: 16 amino acids. The germline gives CDR1 SGHNT, CDR2 YENEEA. J lost 2 bases, V lost 0 bases, and 2 bases had no gene match.

The chain employs TRBV7-2 and TRBJ1-6; weak D call: TRBD1 (5 bases). The CDR3 contains 15 residues. In germline, CDR1 is SGHTA, CDR2 FQGNSA. V was clipped by 5 bases and J by 6 bases, with 14 bases between them. This CDR3 reads CASSRTRGLNSPLHF. CDR3 bases: TGTGCCAGCAGCCGGACGAGGGGACTTAATTCACCCCTCCACTTT.

This clone has only one observation. Other DNA sequences in the same sample also yield this CDR3. The V gene is TRBV9, the J gene TRBJ2-5, with a tentative D call TRBD2 (5 bases). The CDR3 consists of 14 residues. V was clipped by 0 bases and J by 3 bases, with 9 bases between them. Germline V lookup: CDR1 SGDLS, CDR2 YYNGEE. CDR3 DNA: TGTGCCAGCAGCGTAGCCCCGGGAAAAGAGACCCAGTACTTC. Amino acid sequence: CASSVAPGKETQYF.

This clone was counted only a few times. The gene calls are TRBV4-1 and TRBJ1-6, with a possible D match to TRBD1 (6 bases). CDR3 length equals 16 residues. Germline CDR1 is MGHRA and CDR2 is YSYEKL. V was cut by 1 base and J by 7 bases, with 14 bases left in between. The chain's CDR3 is CASSQVQQGLNSPLHF. The CDR3 DNA reads as TGCGCCAGCAGCCAAGTTCAACAGGGTTTGAATTCACCCCTCCACTTT.

V gene TRBV30 combines with J gene TRBJ1-1, with 8 positions matching TRBD1. The CDR3 is made up of 12 amino acids. CDR1 and CDR2 from the germline V gene are GTSNPN and SVGIG (reference sequence). V lost 6 bases and J lost 1; bases outside the gene matches: 1. The CDR3 sequence is CACDRGNTEAFF. The CDR3 nucleotides read TGTGCCTGTGACAGGGGGAACACTGAAGCTTTCTTT.

This rearrangement joins TRBV29-1 to TRBJ1-2; D is unclear. From germline, CDR1 is SQVTM and CDR2 ANQGSEA. The CDR3 is 12 residues long. V lost 7 bases to trimming and J lost 2 bases, with 11 bases between them. CDR3 sequence reads: CSAEAGNYGYTF. The CDR3 bases are TGCAGCGCAGAAGCGGGAAACTATGGCTACACCTTC.

The genes are TRBV6-5 and TRBJ2-7; TRBD1 might be the D (5 bases). Germline assignment: CDR1 MNHEY and CDR2 SVGAGI. The CDR3 has 14 residues. V gave up 5 bases and J gave up 0 bases, with 11 bases separating them. CDR3 coding DNA: TGTGCCAGCAGTAGGCGAGACAGCTCCTACGAGCAGTACTTC. It is translated as CASSRRDSSYEQYF.

The genes are TRBV7-9 and TRBJ1-5; TRBD1 aligns across 9 bases. The V gene end was trimmed by 1 base and the J gene end by 0 bases; junction bases not matched to a gene: 10. The length of the CDR3 is 19 residues. Germline V gene lookup returns CDR1 SEHNR and CDR2 FQNEAQ (reference sequence). As DNA, the CDR3 is TGTGCCAGCAGCTTAGTAGGGGGGACAGGGCAATATAGCAATCAGCCCCAGCATTTT. It translates to CASSLVGGTGQYSNQPQHF.

The chain is built from TRBV25-1 and TRBJ1-4; perhaps TRBD1 as D (6 bases). Per the germline V gene, CDR1 is MGHDK and CDR2 is SYGVNS. The germline V and J ends were trimmed by 4 bases and 5 bases, with 14 bases remaining between them. This CDR3 spans 15 amino acids. The CDR3 DNA is TGTGCCAGCAGTGTTTTGGGGGCGCCCAATGAAAAACTGTTTTTT. Translated, it gives CASSVLGAPNEKLFF.